A selection of T cell receptor beta chains follows, all from one sample in a study of blood T cell repertoires in COVID-19. Using immunoSEQ multiplex PCR, the repertoire was profiled, and TCRdb retains in-frame clones only, with some absent. The sample lists about 280,000 clones, around nine tenths seen once, with about 8.6% in the top ten. The sequenced material came from peripheral blood. The receptors come from a man aged 40-49 years with active or convalescent COVID-19. CDR3s leave out the opening cysteine and the closing phenylalanine or tryptophan. Fields, in order: V gene, J gene, CDR3 protein.

>TRBV9|TRBJ2-3
ASSVASGSTDTQY
>TRBV5-4|TRBJ1-1
ASSLGTGATEAF
>TRBV6-5|TRBJ2-1
ASSYGTDNEQF
>TRBV5-1|TRBJ2-2
ASSFDRPSNTGELF
>TRBV4-2|TRBJ2-2
ASSPQGFRELF
>TRBV5-4|TRBJ2-1
ASSPQGLDEQF
>TRBV24-1|TRBJ1-1
ATRPSDRLNTEAF
>TRBV7-3|TRBJ1-1
ASSFAGGPNTEAF
>TRBV20-1|TRBJ1-2
SAQTGYGYT
>TRBV10-1|TRBJ2-1
ASSESTGSSYNEQF
>TRBV5-5|TRBJ2-1
ASSILAGGLYNEQF
>TRBV24-1|TRBJ2-3
ATSDSLNPVRGQTDTQY
>TRBV25-1|TRBJ1-1
ASSEAGIMINTEAF
>TRBV28|TRBJ2-2
VVPGSWTGELF
>TRBV10-1|TRBJ2-3
ASSESAASTDTQY
>TRBV18|TRBJ2-2
ASSPPWTINTGELF
>TRBV24-1|TRBJ1-4
ATSDGTGVNEKLF
>TRBV24-1|TRBJ2-2
ATSDLPGTATTGELF
>TRBV28|TRBJ1-2
ASSPAGFGAPFYGYT
>TRBV11-2|TRBJ1-6
ASSLRTGDSPLH
>TRBV5-1|TRBJ2-2
ASSSQSGTNTGELF
>TRBV27|TRBJ2-7
ATVGQLPYEQY
>TRBV4-1|TRBJ2-7
ASSQGTGTAITYEQY
>TRBV10-2|TRBJ2-7
ASEGQGYEQY
>TRBV6-5|TRBJ2-7
ASSPRGGGDYEQY
>TRBV11-3|TRBJ2-5
ASSLVPSPETQY
>TRBV9|TRBJ1-3
ASSSGGSGNTIY
>TRBV6-5|TRBJ2-7
ASSLANPPLYEQY
>TRBV7-9|TRBJ2-3
ASSLALAGGGDTQY
>TRBV4-2|TRBJ2-2
ASSHGPGGSGELF
>TRBV6-1|TRBJ2-2
ASSEQTGTGELF
>TRBV11-2|TRBJ2-2
ASSFGQNTGELF
>TRBV7-9|TRBJ1-2
ASSSQGRSGYT
>TRBV28|TRBJ1-5
ASSLLRGGRDQPQH
>TRBV6-5|TRBJ1-4
ASSGQGREKLF
>TRBV5-8|TRBJ1-5
ASRGTSGQPQH
>TRBV30|TRBJ2-2
ACRRLAADTGELF
>TRBV27|TRBJ2-7
ASNALGGSYEQY
>TRBV7-9|TRBJ2-3
ASSLKGPSGFSDTQY
>TRBV5-5|TRBJ1-2
ASSRGDANYGYT
>TRBV5-4|TRBJ1-4
ASSLSQSNEKLF
>TRBV15|TRBJ2-6
ATSRTRGPGANVLT
>TRBV28|TRBJ1-6
ASSLNGLGGGSPLH
>TRBV19|TRBJ1-2
ASSIPGTREPNYGYT
>TRBV9|TRBJ1-1
ASSAQTGDTEAF
>TRBV7-8|TRBJ2-2
ASSSKDSYTGELF
>TRBV2|TRBJ2-7
ASSVAGTRFGSYEQY
>TRBV27|TRBJ2-5
ASSLARLETQY